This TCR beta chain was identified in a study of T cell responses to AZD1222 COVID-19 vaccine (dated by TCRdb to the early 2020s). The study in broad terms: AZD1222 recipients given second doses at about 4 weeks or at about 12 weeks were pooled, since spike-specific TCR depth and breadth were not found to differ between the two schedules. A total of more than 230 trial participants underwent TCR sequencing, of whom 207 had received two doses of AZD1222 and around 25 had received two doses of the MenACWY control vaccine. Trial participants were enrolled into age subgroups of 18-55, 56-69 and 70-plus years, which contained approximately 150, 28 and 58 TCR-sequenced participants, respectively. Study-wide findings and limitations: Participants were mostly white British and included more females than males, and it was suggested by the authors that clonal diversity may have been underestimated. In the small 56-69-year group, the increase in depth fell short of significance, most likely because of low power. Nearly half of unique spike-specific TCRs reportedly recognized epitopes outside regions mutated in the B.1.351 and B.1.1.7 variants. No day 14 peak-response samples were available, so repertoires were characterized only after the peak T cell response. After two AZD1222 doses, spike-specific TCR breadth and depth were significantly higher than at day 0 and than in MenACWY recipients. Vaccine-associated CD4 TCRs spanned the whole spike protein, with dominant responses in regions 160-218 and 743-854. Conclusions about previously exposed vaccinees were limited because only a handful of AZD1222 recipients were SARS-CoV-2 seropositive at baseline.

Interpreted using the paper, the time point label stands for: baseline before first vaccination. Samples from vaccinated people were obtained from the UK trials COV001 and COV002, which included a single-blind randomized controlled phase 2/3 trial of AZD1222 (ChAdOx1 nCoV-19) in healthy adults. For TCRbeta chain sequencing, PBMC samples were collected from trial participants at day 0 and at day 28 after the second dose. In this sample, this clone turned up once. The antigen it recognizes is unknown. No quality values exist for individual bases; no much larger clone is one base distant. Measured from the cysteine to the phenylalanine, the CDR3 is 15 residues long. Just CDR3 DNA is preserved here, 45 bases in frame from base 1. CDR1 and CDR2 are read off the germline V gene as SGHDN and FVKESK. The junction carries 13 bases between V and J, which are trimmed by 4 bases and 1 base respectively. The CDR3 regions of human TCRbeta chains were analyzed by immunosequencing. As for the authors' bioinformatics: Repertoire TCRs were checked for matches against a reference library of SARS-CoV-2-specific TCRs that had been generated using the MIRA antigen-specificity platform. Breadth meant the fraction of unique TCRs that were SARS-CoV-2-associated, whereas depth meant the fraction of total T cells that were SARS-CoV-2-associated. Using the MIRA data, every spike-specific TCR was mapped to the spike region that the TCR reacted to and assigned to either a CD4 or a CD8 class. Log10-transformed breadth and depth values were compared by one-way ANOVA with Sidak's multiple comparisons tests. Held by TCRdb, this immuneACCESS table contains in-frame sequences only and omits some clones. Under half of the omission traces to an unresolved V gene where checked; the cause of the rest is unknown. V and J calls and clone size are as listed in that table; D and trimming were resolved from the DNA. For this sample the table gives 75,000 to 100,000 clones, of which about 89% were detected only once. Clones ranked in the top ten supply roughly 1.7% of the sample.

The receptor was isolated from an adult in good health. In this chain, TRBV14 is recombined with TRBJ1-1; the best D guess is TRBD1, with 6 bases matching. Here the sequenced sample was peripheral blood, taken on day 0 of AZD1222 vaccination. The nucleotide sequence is TGTGCCAGCAGCCCATGGGGGCTGAGGAACACTGAAGCTTTCTTT. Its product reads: CASSPWGLRNTEAFF.